A selection of T cell receptor beta chains follows, all from one sample in a study of shared clonotypes between healthy human individuals. The method was immunoSEQ multiplex PCR; TCRdb's version includes in-frame clones alone and lacks a portion of them. The sample includes more than 2,000,000 clones, more than 85% seen only once; the top ten take about 0.37%. Sequencing used naive CD4+ T cells from PBMCs. The receptor set was obtained from a man aged 18 to 29 in good health. Some clones in this sample may be carry-over from other donors' samples. Both conserved end residues are part of each CDR3. The D gene is left open where the match is weak. Part of the rows lack a size; the others show once, few, many or a class for expanded clones.

d_gene	v_gene	abundance	j_gene	CDR3nt	CDR3aa
.	TRBV7-3	once	TRBJ2-6	TGTGCCAGCAGCTTAGTCAGATTTGCCTCTGGGGCCAACGTCCTGACTTTC	CASSLVRFASGANVLTF
.	TRBV7-8	.	TRBJ2-2	TGTGCCAGCAGCTTAGGAGGGTTCGACGGGGAGCTGTTTTTT	CASSLGGFDGELFF
TRBD1	TRBV19	.	TRBJ2-7	TGTGCCAGTAGTACAACAGGGGGCATCTACGAGCAGTACTTC	CASSTTGGIYEQYF
TRBD1	TRBV27	.	TRBJ2-5	TGTGCCAGCAGTCCGTATCGACAGGGGGTGGAAGAGACCCAGTACTTC	CASSPYRQGVEETQYF
TRBD1	TRBV19	.	TRBJ1-1	TGTGCCAGTAGTCGACACAGGGGTGGAGGAGCTTTCTTT	CASSRHRGGGAFF
.	TRBV28	.	TRBJ1-2	TGTGCCAGCAGCCAGAATAAGAGGCGTTCCTATGGCTACACCTTC	CASSQNKRRSYGYTF
.	TRBV18	.	TRBJ1-2	TGTGCCAGCTCTCAGGACAGAAATTATGGCTACACCTTC	CASSQDRNYGYTF
TRBD1	TRBV7-3	once	TRBJ2-7	TGTGCCAGCAGCAAGCTCCCAGGGGGAACCTACGAGCAGTACTTC	CASSKLPGGTYEQYF
.	TRBV28	few	TRBJ2-1	TGTGCCAGCAGTTACAATGAGCAGTTCTTC	CASSYNEQFF
.	TRBV5-6	.	TRBJ2-1	TGTGCCAGCAACCGGGGGGCCAGCTCCTACAATGAGCAGTTCTTC	CASNRGASSYNEQFF
.	TRBV5-4	.	TRBJ2-7	TGTGCCAGCACCCCGGTCGGGGCCTCCTACGAGCAGTACTTC	CASTPVGASYEQYF
.	TRBV7-9	.	TRBJ2-5	TGTGCCAGCAGCTTAGCCCGAGAGACCCAGTACTTC	CASSLARETQYF
.	TRBV5-1	.	TRBJ1-3	TGCGCCAGCAGCTTGCCAAGGGGCAGCGAAAGCTCTGGAAACACCATATATTTT	CASSLPRGSESSGNTIYF
.	TRBV14	.	TRBJ2-1	TGTGCCAGCAGCCCGTTCCCATCTAGCGCTCGCTACAATGAGCAGTTCTTC	CASSPFPSSARYNEQFF
.	TRBV6-1	.	TRBJ1-3	TGTGCCAGCAGGTTAGGGGGAAACACCATATATTTT	CASRLGGNTIYF
.	TRBV7-9	.	TRBJ2-1	TGTGCCAGCAGCTTAGAAATACAGCAGTTCTTC	CASSLEIQQFF
TRBD1	TRBV7-9	.	TRBJ2-3	TGTGCCAGCAGCCCGGGACAGATCACAGATACGCAGTATTTT	CASSPGQITDTQYF
.	TRBV28	.	TRBJ1-5	TGTGCCAGCAGGTTTTACGGGACCAGGCCCCAGCATTTT	CASRFYGTRPQHF
.	TRBV7-3	.	TRBJ1-1	TGTGCCAGCAGCACGGACAGGAACACTGAAGCTTTCTTT	CASSTDRNTEAFF
TRBD1	TRBV2	.	TRBJ2-6	TGTGCCAGCAGCAGACAGGGGTTTTCTGGGGCCAACGTCCTGACTTTC	CASSRQGFSGANVLTF
TRBD2	TRBV28	once	TRBJ2-5	TGTGCCAGCAGACCAAGGACTAGTCGGTCGGAGACCCAGTACTTC	CASRPRTSRSETQYF
.	TRBV6-1	.	TRBJ2-7	TGTGCCAGCAGTGAAGGGTTCGGGATTCCCTACGAGCAGTACTTC	CASSEGFGIPYEQYF